This TCR beta chain was captured in a study of response to subunit inactivated influenza vaccine. Via MiXCR, TCRdb re-called the RT-PCR reads, giving one row per CDR3 protein. The table lists under 850,000 distinct CDR3 sequences, approximately 17% of them singletons. The V end was cut by 0 bases, the J end by 6 bases, with 15 bases between. Germline assignment: CDR1 LGHNA and CDR2 YSLEER. The CDR3 loop spans 16 amino acids. The V call is TRBV4-3, the J call TRBJ2-1; D gene ambiguous. The material was PBMCs from blood, obtained 5 days after vaccination. The clonotype originates from a man between 45 and 60 years old who received an inactivated influenza vaccine. Written as DNA, the CDR3 is TGCGCCAGCAGCCAAGACCTTCTGGCCGGTCGCAATGAGCAGTTCTTC. Translated: CASSQDLLAGRNEQFF.